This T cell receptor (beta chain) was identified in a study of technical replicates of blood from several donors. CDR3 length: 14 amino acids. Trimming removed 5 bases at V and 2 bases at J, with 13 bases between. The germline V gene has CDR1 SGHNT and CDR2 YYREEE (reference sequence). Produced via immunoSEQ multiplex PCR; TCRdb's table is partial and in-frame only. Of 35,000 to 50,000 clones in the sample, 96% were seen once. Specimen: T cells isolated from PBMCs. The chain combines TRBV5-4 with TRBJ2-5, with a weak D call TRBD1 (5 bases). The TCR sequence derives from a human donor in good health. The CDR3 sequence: CASSLMTAQETQYF. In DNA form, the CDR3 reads TGTGCCAGCAGTCTAATGACAGCGCAAGAGACCCAGTACTTC.